A single TCR beta chain is shown here with its context. Its antigen is still unknown. This CDR3 region has 14 residues. V lost 1 base, J lost 8 bases, and 12 bases lay in between. CDR1 is SGHTA and CDR2 is FQGNSA in the germline V gene. In the PCR, 60 Vbeta and 13 Jbeta primers were used. TCRdb's table, derived via immunoSEQ multiplex PCR, lists solely in-frame clones and lacks some. The table has approximately 150,000 clones, around four fifths seen once. The data are from a study of cytomegalovirus exposure and HLA in healthy donors. Study-wide findings and caveats: What a later analysis reportedly showed was that an Asian-associated ancestry cluster had fewer N-insertions than the roughly 670-donor mean. In a later analysis, V- and J-gene trimming of beta chains associated with a DCLRE1C missense variant, replicated independently. Another analysis was done later, and it associated 16,951 TCR beta sequences with HLA alleles at 0.05 false discovery rate.

The chain links TRBV7-2 to TRBJ2-1; weak D call: TRBD1 (5 bases). This TCR was sampled from a woman aged 45-65 years in good health and CMV-seronegative. The sequencing sample was made of PBMCs. CDR3 loop: CASSLDNKGDEQFF. The CDR3 bases are TGTGCCAGCAGCTTAGACAATAAAGGGGATGAGCAGTTCTTC.